This note documents a single T cell receptor beta chain sequence. Its antigen is unidentified. Cultured CD4+ T cell DNA underwent sequencing with the Oncomine TCR Beta short-read assay. TCRdb recomputed calls from the PCR reads with MiXCR, one row per CDR3 protein. The sample consists of about 20,000 distinct CDR3 sequences, roughly three fifths of them appearing once. Germline V gives CDR1 SGHVS, CDR2 FQNEAQ. The CDR3 consists of 12 residues. Trimming left V 1 base short and J 6 bases short, with 6 bases between. The data are from a study of vaccination and CD4 T cells after COVID-19. Across the study: The cells in question were stimulated using overlapping spike peptides derived from SARS-CoV-2, HCoV-NL63, HCoV-OC43 and HCoV-229E.

Treatment indicated: roughly nine-day PBMC culture with coronavirus spike peptide pools or control peptides (ViraFEST assay). Antigen-specific T cells were expanded with peptide pools by ViraFEST, and TCRs were then sequenced. The authors replaced half the medium with fresh IL-2 medium on days 3 and 7. The V and J genes are TRBV7-8 and TRBJ2-5, with D hard to call. Specimen: CD4+ T cells from blood, cultured in vitro, collected after SARS-CoV-2 vaccination. The receptor comes from a human donor who had recovered from COVID-19. CDR3 nucleotides: TGTGCCAGCAGCTTAGGTTGGCAGACCCAGTACTTC. Translation: CASSLGWQTQYF.